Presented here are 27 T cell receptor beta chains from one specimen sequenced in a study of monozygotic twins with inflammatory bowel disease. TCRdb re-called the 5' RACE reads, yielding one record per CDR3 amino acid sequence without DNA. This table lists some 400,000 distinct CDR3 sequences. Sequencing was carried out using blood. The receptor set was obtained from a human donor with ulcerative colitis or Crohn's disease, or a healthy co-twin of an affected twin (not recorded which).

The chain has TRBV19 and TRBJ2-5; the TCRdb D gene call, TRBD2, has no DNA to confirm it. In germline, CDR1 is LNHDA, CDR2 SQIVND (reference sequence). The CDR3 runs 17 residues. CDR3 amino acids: CASSNPRHSGGQETQYF.

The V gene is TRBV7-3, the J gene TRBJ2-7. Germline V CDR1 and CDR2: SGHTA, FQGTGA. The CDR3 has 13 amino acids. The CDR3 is CASSPGPAYEQYF.

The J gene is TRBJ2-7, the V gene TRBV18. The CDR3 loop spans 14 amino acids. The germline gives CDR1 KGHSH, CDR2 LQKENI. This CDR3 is CASSPPTPSYEQYF.

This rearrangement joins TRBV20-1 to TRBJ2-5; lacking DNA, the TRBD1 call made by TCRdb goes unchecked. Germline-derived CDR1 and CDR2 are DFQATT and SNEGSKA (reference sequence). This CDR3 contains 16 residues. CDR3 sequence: CSARSRQGAIGETQYF.

The CDR3: CASSFRDYERFF. The chain employs TRBV5-6 and TRBJ2-1; TCRdb calls TRBD2, which cannot be checked without DNA. The germline CDR1 and CDR2 sequences are SGHDT and YYEEEE. The CDR3 runs to 12 residues.

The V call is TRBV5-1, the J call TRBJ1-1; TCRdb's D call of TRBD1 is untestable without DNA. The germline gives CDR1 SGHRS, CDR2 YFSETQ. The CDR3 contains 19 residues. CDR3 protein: CASSSRTGGLLVGNTEAFF.

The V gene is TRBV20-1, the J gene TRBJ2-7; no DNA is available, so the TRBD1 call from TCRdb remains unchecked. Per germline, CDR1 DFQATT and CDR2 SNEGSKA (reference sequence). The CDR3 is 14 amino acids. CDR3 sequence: CSARSQGGAYEQYF.

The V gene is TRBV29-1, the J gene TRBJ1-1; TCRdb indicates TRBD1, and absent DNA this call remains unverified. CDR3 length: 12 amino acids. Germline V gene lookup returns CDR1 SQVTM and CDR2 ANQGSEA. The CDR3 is CSVHQGNTEAFF. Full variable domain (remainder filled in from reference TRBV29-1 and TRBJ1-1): SAVISQKPSRDICQRGTSLTIQCQVDSQVTMMFWYRQQPGQSLTLIATANQGSEATYESGFVIDKFPISRPNLTFSTLTVSNMSPEDSSIYLCSVHQGNTEAFFGQGTRLTVV.

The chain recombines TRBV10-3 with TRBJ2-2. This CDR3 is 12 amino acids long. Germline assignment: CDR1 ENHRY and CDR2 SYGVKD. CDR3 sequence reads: CAISESYGELFF.

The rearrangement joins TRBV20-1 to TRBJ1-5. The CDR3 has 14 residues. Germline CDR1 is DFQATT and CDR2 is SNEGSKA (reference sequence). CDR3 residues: CSARGLNSNQPQHF.

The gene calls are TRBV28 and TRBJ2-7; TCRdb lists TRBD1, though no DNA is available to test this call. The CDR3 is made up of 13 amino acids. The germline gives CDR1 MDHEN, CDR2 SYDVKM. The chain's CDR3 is CASSFRPGYEQYF.

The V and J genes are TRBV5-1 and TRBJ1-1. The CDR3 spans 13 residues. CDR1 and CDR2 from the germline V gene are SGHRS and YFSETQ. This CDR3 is CASSFTVGTEAFF.

This chain's CDR3 is CASSEGGTVTYEQYF. The chain uses TRBV9 and TRBJ2-7; TCRdb returns TRBD1, unconfirmable since there is no DNA. Germline V lookup: CDR1 SGDLS, CDR2 YYNGEE. The CDR3 is 15 amino acids.

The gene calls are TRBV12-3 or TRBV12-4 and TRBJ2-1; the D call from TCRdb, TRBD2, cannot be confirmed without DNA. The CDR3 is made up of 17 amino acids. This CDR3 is CASSLRIAGDTKGEQFF.

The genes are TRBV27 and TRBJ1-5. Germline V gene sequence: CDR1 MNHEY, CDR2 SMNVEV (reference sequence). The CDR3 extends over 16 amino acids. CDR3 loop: CASSPSAGKSNQPQHF.

CDR3: CASSQQLQGELFF. The V gene is TRBV4-1, the J gene TRBJ2-2. CDR3 length: 13 amino acids. Germline assignment: CDR1 MGHRA and CDR2 YSYEKL.

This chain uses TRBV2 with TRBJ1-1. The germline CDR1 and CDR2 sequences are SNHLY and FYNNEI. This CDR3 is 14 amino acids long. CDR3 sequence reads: CASSLSQANTDAFF. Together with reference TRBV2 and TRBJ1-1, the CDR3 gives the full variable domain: EPEVTQTPSHQVTQMGQEVILRCVPISNHLYFYWYRQILGQKVEFLVSFYNNEISEKSEIFDDQFSVERPDGSNFTLKIRSTKLEDSAMYFCASSLSQANTDAFFGQGTRLTVV.

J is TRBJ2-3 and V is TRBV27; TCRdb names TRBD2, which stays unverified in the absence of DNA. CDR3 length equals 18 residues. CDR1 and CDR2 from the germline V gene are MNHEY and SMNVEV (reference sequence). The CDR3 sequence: CASSLYMVAGDQADTQYF.

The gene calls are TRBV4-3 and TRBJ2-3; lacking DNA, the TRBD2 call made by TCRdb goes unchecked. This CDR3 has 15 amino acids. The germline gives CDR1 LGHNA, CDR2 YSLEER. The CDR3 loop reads CASSQLTSGLDTQYF.

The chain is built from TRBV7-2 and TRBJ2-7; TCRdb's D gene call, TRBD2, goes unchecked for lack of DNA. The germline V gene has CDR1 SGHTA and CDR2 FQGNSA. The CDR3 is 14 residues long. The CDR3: CASNLAGGPYEQYF.

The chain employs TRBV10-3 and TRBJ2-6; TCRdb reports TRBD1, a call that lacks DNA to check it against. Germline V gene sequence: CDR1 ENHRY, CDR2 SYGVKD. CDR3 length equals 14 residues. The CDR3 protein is CAISPPSGANVLTF.

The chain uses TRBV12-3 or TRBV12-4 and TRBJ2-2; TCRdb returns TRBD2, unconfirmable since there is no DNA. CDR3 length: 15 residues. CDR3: CASSWKRGNTGELFF.

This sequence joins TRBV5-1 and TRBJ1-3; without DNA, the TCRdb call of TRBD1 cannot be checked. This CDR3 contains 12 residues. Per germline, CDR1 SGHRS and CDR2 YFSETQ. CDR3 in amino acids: CASTRDSNTIYF.

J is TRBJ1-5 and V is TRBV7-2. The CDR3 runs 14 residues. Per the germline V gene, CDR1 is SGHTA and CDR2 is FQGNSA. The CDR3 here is CASAFQGGGQPQHF.

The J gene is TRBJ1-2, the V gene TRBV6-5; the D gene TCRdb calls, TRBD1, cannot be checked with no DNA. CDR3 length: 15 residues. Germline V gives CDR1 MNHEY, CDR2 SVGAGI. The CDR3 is CASSYRLDRPYGYTF.

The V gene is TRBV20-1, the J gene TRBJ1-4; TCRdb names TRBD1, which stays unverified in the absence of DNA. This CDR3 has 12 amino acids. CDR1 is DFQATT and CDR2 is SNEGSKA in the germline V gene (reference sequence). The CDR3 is CSARVEGEKLFF.

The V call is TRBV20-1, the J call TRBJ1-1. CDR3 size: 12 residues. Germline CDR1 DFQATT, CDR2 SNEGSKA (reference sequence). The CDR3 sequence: CSARRVGAEAFF.